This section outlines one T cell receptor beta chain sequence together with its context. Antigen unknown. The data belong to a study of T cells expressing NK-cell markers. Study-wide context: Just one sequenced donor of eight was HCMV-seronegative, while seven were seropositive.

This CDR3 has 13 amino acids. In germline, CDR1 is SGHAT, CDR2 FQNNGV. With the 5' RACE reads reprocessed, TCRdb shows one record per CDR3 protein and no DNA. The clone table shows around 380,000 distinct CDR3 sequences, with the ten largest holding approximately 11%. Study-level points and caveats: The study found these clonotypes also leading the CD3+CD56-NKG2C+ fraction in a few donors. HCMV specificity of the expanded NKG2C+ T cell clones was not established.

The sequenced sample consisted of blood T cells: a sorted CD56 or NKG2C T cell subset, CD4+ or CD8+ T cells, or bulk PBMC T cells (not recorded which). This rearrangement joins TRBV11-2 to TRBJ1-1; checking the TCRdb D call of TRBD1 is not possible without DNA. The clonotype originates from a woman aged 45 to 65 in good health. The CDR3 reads CASSLSGYTEAFF. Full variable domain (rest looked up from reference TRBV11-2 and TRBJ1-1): EAGVAQSPRYKIIEKRQSVAFWCNPISGHATLYWYQQILGQGPKLLIQFQNNGVVDDSQLPKDRFSAERLKGVDSTLKIQPAKLEDSAVYLCASSLSGYTEAFFGQGTRLTVV.